These T cell receptor beta chains were read from a single sample in a study of blood T cell repertoires in COVID-19. Some clones are missing from TCRdb's copy, which holds only in-frame ones; the method was immunoSEQ multiplex PCR. The sample has some 330,000 clones; about four fifths are singletons. The sequenced sample was PBMCs or T cells enriched from blood (not recorded which). The receptors were gathered from a woman aged 45-65 years who had recovered from COVID-19. The CDR3 runs from the conserved cysteine through the conserved F or W. A D gene is named only where the DNA matches it firmly. A row's size may be missing; if present it is once, few, many or a size class.

cdr3_nt: TGTGCCAGCAGACTTAATCGGTTTGCTTTCTTT; cdr3_aa: CASRLNRFAFF; j_call: TRBJ1-1; v_call: TRBV19; clone_size: NA; d_call: NA
cdr3_nt: TGTGCCAGCTCACCTGGACTAGCGGGAGCTGAGCAGTTCTTC; cdr3_aa: CASSPGLAGAEQFF; j_call: TRBJ2-1; v_call: TRBV18; clone_size: few; d_call: TRBD2
cdr3_nt: TGCAGCGTTCGGGACAGGGTTAATGAAAAACTGTTTTTT; cdr3_aa: CSVRDRVNEKLFF; j_call: TRBJ1-4; v_call: TRBV29-1; clone_size: NA; d_call: TRBD1
cdr3_nt: TGTGCCAGCAGTTTGGGGGGGTTGACTAATGAAAAACTGTTTTTT; cdr3_aa: CASSLGGLTNEKLFF; j_call: TRBJ1-4; v_call: TRBV28; clone_size: NA; d_call: NA
cdr3_nt: TGTGCCAGTAGTATAGGAGGGGGTATCGATGAGCAGTTCTTC; cdr3_aa: CASSIGGGIDEQFF; j_call: TRBJ2-1; v_call: TRBV19; clone_size: NA; d_call: NA
cdr3_nt: TGTGCCAGTAGCCTAGGCGGGGTGAGTCAGCCCCAGCATTTT; cdr3_aa: CASSLGGVSQPQHF; j_call: TRBJ1-5; v_call: TRBV19; clone_size: NA; d_call: NA
cdr3_nt: TGTGCCAGCTCACCTAGCGGCCAGACCTACGAGCAGTACTTC; cdr3_aa: CASSPSGQTYEQYF; j_call: TRBJ2-7; v_call: TRBV18; clone_size: NA; d_call: NA
cdr3_nt: TGTGCCAGCAGTGAAGAGGGGGGACAGACCAATCAGCCCCAGCATTTT; cdr3_aa: CASSEEGGQTNQPQHF; j_call: TRBJ1-5; v_call: TRBV25-1; clone_size: NA; d_call: TRBD1
cdr3_nt: TGTGCCAGCAGCTCAACTCCCCATCTAGCGGGAGACTACAATGAGCAGTTCTTC; cdr3_aa: CASSSTPHLAGDYNEQFF; j_call: TRBJ2-1; v_call: TRBV7-3; clone_size: NA; d_call: TRBD2
cdr3_nt: TGTGCCAGCAGCCAAGATCTTGGTCTAGCGGGAGGCGGTACAGATACGCAGTATTTT; cdr3_aa: CASSQDLGLAGGGTDTQYF; j_call: TRBJ2-3; v_call: TRBV4-2; clone_size: once; d_call: TRBD2
cdr3_nt: TGTGCCAGCAGCTTAGCTGTCCTAGCGGGAGTTTCTAGCACAGATACGCAGTATTTT; cdr3_aa: CASSLAVLAGVSSTDTQYF; j_call: TRBJ2-3; v_call: TRBV7-9; clone_size: NA; d_call: TRBD2
cdr3_nt: TGTGCCAGCAGCTTGTCGGGAGGGACCTACGAGCAGTACTTC; cdr3_aa: CASSLSGGTYEQYF; j_call: TRBJ2-7; v_call: TRBV5-4; clone_size: few; d_call: TRBD2
cdr3_nt: TGTGCCAGCAGTCCAGGGGATTCTCGAAACACCATATATTTT; cdr3_aa: CASSPGDSRNTIYF; j_call: TRBJ1-3; v_call: TRBV2; clone_size: NA; d_call: NA
cdr3_nt: TGTGCCAGCAGCGTAGCGGTTGGGGGGGGCACCGGGGAGCTGTTTTTT; cdr3_aa: CASSVAVGGGTGELFF; j_call: TRBJ2-2; v_call: TRBV9; clone_size: NA; d_call: TRBD2
cdr3_nt: TGTGCCAGCAAGGAACGGCCTGCCGGGGATGAAGCTTTCTTT; cdr3_aa: CASKERPAGDEAFF; j_call: TRBJ1-1; v_call: TRBV28; clone_size: NA; d_call: NA
cdr3_nt: TGTGCCAGCAGCCCCCCAGCTGGTGGACAGGGTCGCTATGGCTACACCTTC; cdr3_aa: CASSPPAGGQGRYGYTF; j_call: TRBJ1-2; v_call: TRBV7-3; clone_size: NA; d_call: TRBD1
cdr3_nt: TGTGCCAGCAGCCCTACAACAGGGGACTCTGGGGCCAACGTCCTGACTTTC; cdr3_aa: CASSPTTGDSGANVLTF; j_call: TRBJ2-6; v_call: TRBV4-2; clone_size: NA; d_call: TRBD1
cdr3_nt: TGTGCCAGTAGTATCGAGGCGAGCTCTGGAAACACCATATATTTT; cdr3_aa: CASSIEASSGNTIYF; j_call: TRBJ1-3; v_call: TRBV19; clone_size: NA; d_call: NA
cdr3_nt: TGTGCCAGCAGCCAAGGGACAGAAGAGCAGTTCTTC; cdr3_aa: CASSQGTEEQFF; j_call: TRBJ2-1; v_call: TRBV7-3; clone_size: NA; d_call: TRBD1
cdr3_nt: TGTGCCAGCAGTTCTAAGACAGGGGGCGGTGAAAAACTGTTTTTT; cdr3_aa: CASSSKTGGGEKLFF; j_call: TRBJ1-4; v_call: TRBV7-2; clone_size: few; d_call: TRBD1
cdr3_nt: TGTGCCAGCAGTTACTCGGGGCGGGATGGGGCCAACGTCCTGACTTTC; cdr3_aa: CASSYSGRDGANVLTF; j_call: TRBJ2-6; v_call: TRBV6-5; clone_size: NA; d_call: NA
cdr3_nt: TGTGCCATCAGTCCAACTAGCGGGAGAAGCGATGAGCAGTTCTTC; cdr3_aa: CAISPTSGRSDEQFF; j_call: TRBJ2-1; v_call: TRBV10-3; clone_size: NA; d_call: TRBD2
cdr3_nt: TGTGCCAGCACGGACAGGGGGAGTACTGAAGCTTTCTTT; cdr3_aa: CASTDRGSTEAFF; j_call: TRBJ1-1; v_call: TRBV2; clone_size: NA; d_call: TRBD1
cdr3_nt: TGTGCCAGCAGCTTACGGGGCGGGAGGGCTTCCGAGCAGTACTTC; cdr3_aa: CASSLRGGRASEQYF; j_call: TRBJ2-7; v_call: TRBV7-8; clone_size: NA; d_call: TRBD2
cdr3_nt: TGTGCCAGCAGCCTTCTGGCCGCAGGTTTTAACGGAGAGACCCAGTACTTC; cdr3_aa: CASSLLAAGFNGETQYF; j_call: TRBJ2-5; v_call: TRBV4-2; clone_size: once; d_call: NA
cdr3_nt: TGTGCCAGCAGCATTCAGGCTAGCGGGGGGCCTATCCAAGAGACCCAGTACTTC; cdr3_aa: CASSIQASGGPIQETQYF; j_call: TRBJ2-5; v_call: TRBV21-1; clone_size: NA; d_call: NA
cdr3_nt: TGTGCCAGCAGCCCCCACGGGGGTCTCTCCTACGAGCAGTACTTC; cdr3_aa: CASSPHGGLSYEQYF; j_call: TRBJ2-7; v_call: TRBV9; clone_size: few; d_call: NA
cdr3_nt: TGCAGCGTTGAATGGGGACAGGGGGTAGAGACCCAGTACTTC; cdr3_aa: CSVEWGQGVETQYF; j_call: TRBJ2-5; v_call: TRBV29-1; clone_size: NA; d_call: TRBD1
cdr3_nt: TGTGCCACCCGGGAGGGTCACTACGAGCAGTACTTC; cdr3_aa: CATREGHYEQYF; j_call: TRBJ2-7; v_call: TRBV14; clone_size: NA; d_call: TRBD2
cdr3_nt: TGTGCCAGCCGATTTCTGACTAGCGGGTTCTTAAATGGACAGTTCTTC; cdr3_aa: CASRFLTSGFLNGQFF; j_call: TRBJ2-1; v_call: TRBV2; clone_size: NA; d_call: TRBD2
cdr3_nt: TGCAGCGTTGTCAGGACAGGTTCGGATGGCTACACCTTC; cdr3_aa: CSVVRTGSDGYTF; j_call: TRBJ1-2; v_call: TRBV29-1; clone_size: NA; d_call: TRBD1
cdr3_nt: TGTGCCACCAGTGAGCCACTACTGACAGGGAGCTATGGCTACACCTTC; cdr3_aa: CATSEPLLTGSYGYTF; j_call: TRBJ1-2; v_call: TRBV24-1; clone_size: few; d_call: TRBD1
cdr3_nt: TGTGCTAGTGGTTTGGGACAGGGGGCCCCCACAGATACGCAGTATTTT; cdr3_aa: CASGLGQGAPTDTQYF; j_call: TRBJ2-3; v_call: TRBV12-5; clone_size: NA; d_call: TRBD1
cdr3_nt: TGTGCCAGCAGTTTTAAGCGGCAAGAGACCCAGTACTTC; cdr3_aa: CASSFKRQETQYF; j_call: TRBJ2-5; v_call: TRBV12-3/TRBV12-4; clone_size: NA; d_call: NA
cdr3_nt: TGTGCCAGCAGCGGTACGACAGGAAGGAGCACTGAAGCTTTCTTT; cdr3_aa: CASSGTTGRSTEAFF; j_call: TRBJ1-1; v_call: TRBV2; clone_size: NA; d_call: NA
cdr3_nt: TGTGCCAGCAGTGGCCCCATGGCTGCCACTGAAGCTTTCTTT; cdr3_aa: CASSGPMAATEAFF; j_call: TRBJ1-1; v_call: TRBV25-1; clone_size: NA; d_call: NA
cdr3_nt: TGTGTCAGCTCACCAGGGACTAGCGGCCTCGAGCAGTACTTC; cdr3_aa: CVSSPGTSGLEQYF; j_call: TRBJ2-7; v_call: TRBV18; clone_size: NA; d_call: TRBD2
cdr3_nt: TGTGCCAGCAGCTTATTCACTAGCGGGGCCAGCACAGATACGCAGTATTTT; cdr3_aa: CASSLFTSGASTDTQYF; j_call: TRBJ2-3; v_call: TRBV7-6; clone_size: NA; d_call: TRBD2
cdr3_nt: TGCAGTGCTAGTAAGGAGGGGGCCAAGAGTGAAGCTTTCTTT; cdr3_aa: CSASKEGAKSEAFF; j_call: TRBJ1-1; v_call: TRBV20-1; clone_size: NA; d_call: TRBD1
cdr3_nt: TGTGCCAGTAGACAGACAGGGGAAGAGACCCAGTACTTC; cdr3_aa: CASRQTGEETQYF; j_call: TRBJ2-5; v_call: TRBV19; clone_size: NA; d_call: TRBD1
cdr3_nt: TGTGCCAGCAGCCCTAATGACAGGGCAACCTACGAGCAGTACTTC; cdr3_aa: CASSPNDRATYEQYF; j_call: TRBJ2-7; v_call: TRBV7-2; clone_size: NA; d_call: TRBD1
cdr3_nt: TGTGCCAGTAGCTCCGGGACAGGGACAAATCAGCCCCAGCATTTT; cdr3_aa: CASSSGTGTNQPQHF; j_call: TRBJ1-5; v_call: TRBV19; clone_size: NA; d_call: TRBD1
cdr3_nt: TGTGCCAGTAGTATAGTGCGGGGGAATGGCTACACCTTC; cdr3_aa: CASSIVRGNGYTF; j_call: TRBJ1-2; v_call: TRBV19; clone_size: NA; d_call: NA
cdr3_nt: TGTGCCGTCTCGGGACAGGAGGCACATAGCAATCAGCCCCAGCATTTT; cdr3_aa: CAVSGQEAHSNQPQHF; j_call: TRBJ1-5; v_call: TRBV19; clone_size: NA; d_call: TRBD1
cdr3_nt: TGTGCCAGCAGCTTAAACATAAACACTGAAGCTTTCTTT; cdr3_aa: CASSLNINTEAFF; j_call: TRBJ1-1; v_call: TRBV7-3; clone_size: NA; d_call: NA
cdr3_nt: TGTGCCAGCAGCCAAGTACTAGCGGGGGGGCATAGGACCGGGGAGCTGTTTTTT; cdr3_aa: CASSQVLAGGHRTGELFF; j_call: TRBJ2-2; v_call: TRBV3-1/TRBV3-2; clone_size: NA; d_call: TRBD2
cdr3_nt: TGCGCCAGCAGCTCGACAGGGGTAAACACCGGGGAGCTGTTTTTT; cdr3_aa: CASSSTGVNTGELFF; j_call: TRBJ2-2; v_call: TRBV5-1; clone_size: NA; d_call: TRBD1
cdr3_nt: TGTGCCTGGGCAACGGGACAGATAAATTCACCCCTCCACTTT; cdr3_aa: CAWATGQINSPLHF; j_call: TRBJ1-6; v_call: TRBV30; clone_size: NA; d_call: TRBD1
cdr3_nt: TGTGCCAGTATGGCAAGCGGGTGGGGCAACACTGAAGCTTTCTTT; cdr3_aa: CASMASGWGNTEAFF; j_call: TRBJ1-1; v_call: TRBV19; clone_size: NA; d_call: NA
cdr3_nt: TGTGCCAGCTCACCACTATCAGATACCTACGAGCAGTACTTC; cdr3_aa: CASSPLSDTYEQYF; j_call: TRBJ2-7; v_call: TRBV18; clone_size: NA; d_call: NA
cdr3_nt: TGCGCCAGCAGCCAAAGGGGGTCAGGTGGTAATCAGCCCCAGCATTTT; cdr3_aa: CASSQRGSGGNQPQHF; j_call: TRBJ1-5; v_call: TRBV4-1; clone_size: NA; d_call: NA
cdr3_nt: TGTGCCACCAGCAGCGCTAGGGGACAGGGGGCTTACGAGCAGTACTTC; cdr3_aa: CATSSARGQGAYEQYF; j_call: TRBJ2-7; v_call: TRBV15; clone_size: NA; d_call: TRBD1
cdr3_nt: TGTGCCAGCAGCTTCGGACAGGGGGCTAATTCACCCCTCCACTTT; cdr3_aa: CASSFGQGANSPLHF; j_call: TRBJ1-6; v_call: TRBV11-1; clone_size: once; d_call: TRBD1
cdr3_nt: TGCAGCGTTGAAGTATATCTCGAGACAGGGTACTCTGGAAACACCATATATTTT; cdr3_aa: CSVEVYLETGYSGNTIYF; j_call: TRBJ1-3; v_call: TRBV29-1; clone_size: NA; d_call: TRBD1
cdr3_nt: TGTGCCAGCAGCTCGACTACCGGGACAGGGGGCTTGGCTTTCTTT; cdr3_aa: CASSSTTGTGGLAFF; j_call: TRBJ1-1; v_call: TRBV7-9; clone_size: once; d_call: TRBD1
cdr3_nt: TGCAGTGCTAGTAGAGGCTTTGGGACAGGGGTCTTGAACACTGAAGCTTTCTTT; cdr3_aa: CSASRGFGTGVLNTEAFF; j_call: TRBJ1-1; v_call: TRBV20-1; clone_size: NA; d_call: TRBD1
cdr3_nt: TGCAGCGTTGATGGACAGGGGAACTATGGCTACACCTTC; cdr3_aa: CSVDGQGNYGYTF; j_call: TRBJ1-2; v_call: TRBV29-1; clone_size: once; d_call: TRBD1
cdr3_nt: TGTGCCATCGGCAATCAGCCCCAGCATTTT; cdr3_aa: CAIGNQPQHF; j_call: TRBJ1-5; v_call: TRBV28; clone_size: NA; d_call: NA
cdr3_nt: TGTGCCAGCAGCTTAGCGGGGGGACAAGAGACCCAGTACTTC; cdr3_aa: CASSLAGGQETQYF; j_call: TRBJ2-5; v_call: TRBV7-9; clone_size: few; d_call: NA